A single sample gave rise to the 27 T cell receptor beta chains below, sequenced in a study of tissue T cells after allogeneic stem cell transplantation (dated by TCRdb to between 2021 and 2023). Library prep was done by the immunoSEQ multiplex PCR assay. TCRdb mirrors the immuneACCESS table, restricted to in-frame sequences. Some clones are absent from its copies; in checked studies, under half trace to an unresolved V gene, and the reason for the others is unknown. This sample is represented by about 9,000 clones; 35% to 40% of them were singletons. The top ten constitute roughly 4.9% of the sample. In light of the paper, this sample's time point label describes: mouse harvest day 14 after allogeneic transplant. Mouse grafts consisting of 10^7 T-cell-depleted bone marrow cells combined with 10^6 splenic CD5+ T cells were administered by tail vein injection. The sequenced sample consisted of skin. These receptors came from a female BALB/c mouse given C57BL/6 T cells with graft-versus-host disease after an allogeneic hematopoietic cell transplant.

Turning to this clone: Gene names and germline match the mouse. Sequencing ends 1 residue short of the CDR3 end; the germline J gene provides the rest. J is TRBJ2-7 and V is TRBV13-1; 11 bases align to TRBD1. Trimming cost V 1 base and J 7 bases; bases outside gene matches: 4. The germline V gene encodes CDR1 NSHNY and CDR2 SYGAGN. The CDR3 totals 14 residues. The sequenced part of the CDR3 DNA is TGTGCCAGCAGTGATAAGGGACAGGGGGGGGAACAGTAC. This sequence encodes CASSDKGQGGEQY. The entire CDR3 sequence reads CASSDKGQGGEQYF.

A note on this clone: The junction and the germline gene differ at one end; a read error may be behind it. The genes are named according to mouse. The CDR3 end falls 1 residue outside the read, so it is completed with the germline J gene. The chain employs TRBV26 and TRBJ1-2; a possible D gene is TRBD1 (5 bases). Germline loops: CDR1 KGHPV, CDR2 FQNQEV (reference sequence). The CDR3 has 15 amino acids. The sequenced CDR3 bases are TGCTCCAGCAGTCAATCGACGGGGGCAAACTCCGACTACACC. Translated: CSSSQSTGANSDYT. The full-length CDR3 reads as CSSSQSTGANSDYTF. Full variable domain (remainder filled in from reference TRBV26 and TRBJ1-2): NSKVIQTPRYLVKGQGQKAKMRCIPEKGHPVVFWYQQNKNNEFKFLINFQNQEVLQQIDMTEKRFSAECPSNSPCSLEIQSSEAGDSALYLCSSSQSTGANSDYTFGSGTRLLVI.

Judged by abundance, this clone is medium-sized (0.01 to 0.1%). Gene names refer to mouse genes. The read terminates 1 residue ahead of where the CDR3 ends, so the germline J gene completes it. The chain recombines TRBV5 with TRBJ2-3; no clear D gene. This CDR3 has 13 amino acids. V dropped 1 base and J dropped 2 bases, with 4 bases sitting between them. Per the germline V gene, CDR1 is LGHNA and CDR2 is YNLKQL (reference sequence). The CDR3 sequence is CASSQGDAETLYF. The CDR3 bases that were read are TGTGCCAGCAGCCAAGGGGATGCAGAAACGCTGTAT.

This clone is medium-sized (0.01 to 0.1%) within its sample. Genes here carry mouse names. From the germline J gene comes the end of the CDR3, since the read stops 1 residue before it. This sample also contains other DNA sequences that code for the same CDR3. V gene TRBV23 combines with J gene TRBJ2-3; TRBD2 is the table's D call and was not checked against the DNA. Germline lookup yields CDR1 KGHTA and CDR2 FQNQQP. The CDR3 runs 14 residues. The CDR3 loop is CSSSPTTSAETLYF. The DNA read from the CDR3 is TGCTCCAGCAGTCCGACTACTAGTGCAGAAACGCTGTAT.

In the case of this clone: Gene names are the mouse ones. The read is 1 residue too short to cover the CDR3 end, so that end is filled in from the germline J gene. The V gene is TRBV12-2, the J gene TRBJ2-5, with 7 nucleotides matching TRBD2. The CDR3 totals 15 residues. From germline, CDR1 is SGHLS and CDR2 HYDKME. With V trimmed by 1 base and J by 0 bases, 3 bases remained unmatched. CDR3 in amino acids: CASSLTGFNQDTQYF. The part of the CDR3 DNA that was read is TGTGCCAGCTCTCTGACTGGGTTTAACCAAGACACCCAGTAC.

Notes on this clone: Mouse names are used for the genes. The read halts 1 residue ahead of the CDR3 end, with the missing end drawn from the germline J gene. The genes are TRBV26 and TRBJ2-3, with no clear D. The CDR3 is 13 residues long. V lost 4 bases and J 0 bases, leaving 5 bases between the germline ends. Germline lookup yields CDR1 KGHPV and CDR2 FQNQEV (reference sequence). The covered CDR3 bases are TGTGCCAGCAGTCCCAGTAGTGCAGAAACGCTGTAT. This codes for CASSPSSAETLY. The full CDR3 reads CASSPSSAETLYF.

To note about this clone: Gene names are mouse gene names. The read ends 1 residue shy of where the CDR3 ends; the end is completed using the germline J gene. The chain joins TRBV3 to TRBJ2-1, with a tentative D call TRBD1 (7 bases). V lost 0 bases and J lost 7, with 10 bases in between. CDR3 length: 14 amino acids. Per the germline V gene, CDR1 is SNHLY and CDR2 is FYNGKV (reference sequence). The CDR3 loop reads CASSLARGRAEQFF. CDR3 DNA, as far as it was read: TGTGCCAGCAGCTTAGCGAGGGGGCGAGCTGAGCAGTTC.

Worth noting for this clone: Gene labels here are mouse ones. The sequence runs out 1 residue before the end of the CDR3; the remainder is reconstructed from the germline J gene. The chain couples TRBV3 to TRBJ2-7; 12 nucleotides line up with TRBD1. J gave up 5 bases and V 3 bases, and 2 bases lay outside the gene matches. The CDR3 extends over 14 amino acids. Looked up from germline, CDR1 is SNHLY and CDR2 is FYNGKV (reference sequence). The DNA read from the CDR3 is TGTGCCAGCAGCTTGGGACAGGGGGCGGATGAACAGTAC. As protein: CASSLGQGADEQY. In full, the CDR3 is CASSLGQGADEQYF.

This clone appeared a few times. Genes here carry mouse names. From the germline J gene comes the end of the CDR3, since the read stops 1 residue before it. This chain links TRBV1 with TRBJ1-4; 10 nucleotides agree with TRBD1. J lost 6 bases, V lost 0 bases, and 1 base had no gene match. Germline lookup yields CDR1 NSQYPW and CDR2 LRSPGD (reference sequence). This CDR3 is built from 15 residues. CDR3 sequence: CTCSADGTGDERLFF. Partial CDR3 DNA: TGCACCTGCAGTGCAGATGGGACAGGGGACGAAAGATTATTT.

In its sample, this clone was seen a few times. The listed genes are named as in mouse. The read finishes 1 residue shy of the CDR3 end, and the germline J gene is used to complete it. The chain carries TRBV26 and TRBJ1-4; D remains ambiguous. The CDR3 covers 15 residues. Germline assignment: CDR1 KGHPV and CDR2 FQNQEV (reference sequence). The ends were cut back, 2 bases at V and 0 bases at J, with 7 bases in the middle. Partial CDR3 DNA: TGTGCCAGCAGTCTGCACCAGGTTTCCAACGAAAGATTATTT. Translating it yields CASSLHQVSNERLF. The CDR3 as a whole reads CASSLHQVSNERLFF. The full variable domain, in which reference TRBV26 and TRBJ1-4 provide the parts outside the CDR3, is NSKVIQTPRYLVKGQGQKAKMRCIPEKGHPVVFWYQQNKNNEFKFLINFQNQEVLQQIDMTEKRFSAECPSNSPCSLEIQSSEAGDSALYLCASSLHQVSNERLFFGHGTKLSVL.

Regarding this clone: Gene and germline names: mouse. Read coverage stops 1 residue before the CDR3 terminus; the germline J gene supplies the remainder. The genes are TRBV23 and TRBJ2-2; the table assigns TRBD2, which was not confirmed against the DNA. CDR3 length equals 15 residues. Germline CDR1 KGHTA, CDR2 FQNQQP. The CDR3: CSSSQSGGGTGQLYF. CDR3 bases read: TGCTCCAGCAGTCAATCCGGGGGGGGCACCGGGCAGCTCTAC.

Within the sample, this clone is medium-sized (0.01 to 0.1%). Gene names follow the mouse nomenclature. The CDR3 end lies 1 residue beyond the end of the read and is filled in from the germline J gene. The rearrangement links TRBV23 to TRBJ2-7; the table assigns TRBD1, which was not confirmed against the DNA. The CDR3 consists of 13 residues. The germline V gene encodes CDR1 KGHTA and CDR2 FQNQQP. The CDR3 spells CSSSSGQGHEQYF. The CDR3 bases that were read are TGCTCCAGCAGTTCGGGACAGGGCCATGAACAGTAC.

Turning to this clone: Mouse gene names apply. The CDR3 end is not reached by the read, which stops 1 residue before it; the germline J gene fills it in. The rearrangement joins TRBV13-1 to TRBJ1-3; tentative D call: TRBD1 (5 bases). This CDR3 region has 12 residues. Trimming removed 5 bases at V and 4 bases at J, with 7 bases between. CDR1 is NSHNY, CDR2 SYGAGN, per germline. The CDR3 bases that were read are TGTGCCAGCAGCCCAGGGGGAAATACGCTCTAT. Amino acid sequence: CASSPGGNTLY. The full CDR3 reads CASSPGGNTLYF.

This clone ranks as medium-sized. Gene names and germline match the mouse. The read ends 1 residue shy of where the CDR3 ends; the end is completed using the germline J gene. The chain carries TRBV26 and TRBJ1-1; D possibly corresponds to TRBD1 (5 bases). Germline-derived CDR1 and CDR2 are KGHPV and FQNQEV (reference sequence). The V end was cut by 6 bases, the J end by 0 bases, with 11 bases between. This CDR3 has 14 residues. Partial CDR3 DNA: TGTGCCAGCAGGAAGACAGTTGCAAACACAGAAGTCTTC. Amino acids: CASRKTVANTEVF. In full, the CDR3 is CASRKTVANTEVFF.

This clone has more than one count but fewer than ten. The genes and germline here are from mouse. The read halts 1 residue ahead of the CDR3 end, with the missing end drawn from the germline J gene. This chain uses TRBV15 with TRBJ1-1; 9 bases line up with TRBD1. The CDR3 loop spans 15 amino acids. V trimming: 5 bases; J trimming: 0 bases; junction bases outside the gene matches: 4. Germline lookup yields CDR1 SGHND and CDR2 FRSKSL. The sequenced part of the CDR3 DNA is TGTGCCAGCAGTCCGGGACAGGGACCAAACACAGAAGTCTTC. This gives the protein CASSPGQGPNTEVF. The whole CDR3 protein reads CASSPGQGPNTEVFF.

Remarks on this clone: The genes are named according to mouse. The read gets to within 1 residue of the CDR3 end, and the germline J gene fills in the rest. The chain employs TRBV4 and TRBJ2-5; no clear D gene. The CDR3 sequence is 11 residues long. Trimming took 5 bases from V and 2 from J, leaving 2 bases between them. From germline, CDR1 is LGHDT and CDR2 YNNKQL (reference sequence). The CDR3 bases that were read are TGTGCCAGCAGCCTCCAAGACACCCAGTAC. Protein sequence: CASSLQDTQY. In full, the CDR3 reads CASSLQDTQYF. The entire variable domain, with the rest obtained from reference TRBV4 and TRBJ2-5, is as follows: ETAVFQTPNYHVTQVGNEVSFNCKQTLGHDTMYWYKQDSKKLLKIMFSYNNKQLIVNETVPRRFSPQSSDKAHLNLRIKSVEPEDSAVYLCASSLQDTQYFGPGTRLLVL.

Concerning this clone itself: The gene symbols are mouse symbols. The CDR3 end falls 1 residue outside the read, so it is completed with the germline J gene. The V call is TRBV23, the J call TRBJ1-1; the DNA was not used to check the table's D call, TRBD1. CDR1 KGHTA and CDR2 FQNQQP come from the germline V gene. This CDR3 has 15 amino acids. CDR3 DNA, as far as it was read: TGCTCCAGCAGTCAAACCGGGACAGCAAACACAGAAGTCTTC. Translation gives CSSSQTGTANTEVF. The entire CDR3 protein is CSSSQTGTANTEVFF.

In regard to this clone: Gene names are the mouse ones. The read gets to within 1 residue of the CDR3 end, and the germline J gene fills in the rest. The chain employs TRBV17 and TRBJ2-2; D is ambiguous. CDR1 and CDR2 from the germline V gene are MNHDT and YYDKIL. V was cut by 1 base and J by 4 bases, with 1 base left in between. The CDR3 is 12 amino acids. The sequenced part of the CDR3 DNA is TGTGCTAGCAGTAGAGGCACCGGGCAGCTCTAC. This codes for CASSRGTGQLY. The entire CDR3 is CASSRGTGQLYF. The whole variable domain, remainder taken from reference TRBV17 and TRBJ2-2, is DTTVKQNPRYKLARVGKPVNLICSQTMNHDTMYWYQKKPNQAPKLLLFYYDKILNREADTFEKFQSSRPNNSFCSLYIGSAGLEYSAMYLCASSRGTGQLYFGEGSKLTVL.

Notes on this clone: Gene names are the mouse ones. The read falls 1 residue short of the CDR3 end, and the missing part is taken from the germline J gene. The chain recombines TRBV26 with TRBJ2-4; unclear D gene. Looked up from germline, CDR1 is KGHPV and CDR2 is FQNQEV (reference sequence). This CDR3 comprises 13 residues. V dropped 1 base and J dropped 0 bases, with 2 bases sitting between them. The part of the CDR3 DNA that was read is TGTGCCAGCAGTCTGTTGAGTCAAAACACCTTGTAC. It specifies CASSLLSQNTLY. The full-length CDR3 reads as CASSLLSQNTLYF.

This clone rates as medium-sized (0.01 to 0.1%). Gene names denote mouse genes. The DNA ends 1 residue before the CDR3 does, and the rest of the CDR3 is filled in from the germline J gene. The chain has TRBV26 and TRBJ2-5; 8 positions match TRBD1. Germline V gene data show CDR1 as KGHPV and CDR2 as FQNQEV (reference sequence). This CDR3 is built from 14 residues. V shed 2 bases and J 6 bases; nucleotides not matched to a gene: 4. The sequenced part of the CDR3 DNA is TGTGCCAGCAGTCTGAGGACAGGGACCGACACCCAGTAC. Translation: CASSLRTGTDTQY. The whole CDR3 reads CASSLRTGTDTQYF.

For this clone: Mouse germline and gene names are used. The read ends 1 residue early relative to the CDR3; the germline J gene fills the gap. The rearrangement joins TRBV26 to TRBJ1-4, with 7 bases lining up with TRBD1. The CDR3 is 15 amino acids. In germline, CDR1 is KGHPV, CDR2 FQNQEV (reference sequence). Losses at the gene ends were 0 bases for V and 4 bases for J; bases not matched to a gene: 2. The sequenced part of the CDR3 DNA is TGTGCCAGCAGTCTGTCGACAGGGTTCAACGAAAGATTATTT. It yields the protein CASSLSTGFNERLF. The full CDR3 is CASSLSTGFNERLFF.

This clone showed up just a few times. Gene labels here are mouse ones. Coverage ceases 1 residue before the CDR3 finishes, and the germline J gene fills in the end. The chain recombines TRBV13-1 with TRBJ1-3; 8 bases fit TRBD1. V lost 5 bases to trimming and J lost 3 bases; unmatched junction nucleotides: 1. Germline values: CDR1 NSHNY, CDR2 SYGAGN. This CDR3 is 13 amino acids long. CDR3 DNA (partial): TGTGCCAGCAGGGACAGGGATGGAAATACGCTCTAT. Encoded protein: CASRDRDGNTLY. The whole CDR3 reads CASRDRDGNTLYF.

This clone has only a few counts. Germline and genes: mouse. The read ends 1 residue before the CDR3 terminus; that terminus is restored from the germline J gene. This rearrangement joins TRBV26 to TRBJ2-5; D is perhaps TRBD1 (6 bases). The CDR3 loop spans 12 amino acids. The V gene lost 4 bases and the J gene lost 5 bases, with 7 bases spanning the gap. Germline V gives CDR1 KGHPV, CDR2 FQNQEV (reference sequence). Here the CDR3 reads CASSPRGDTQYF. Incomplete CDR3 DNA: TGTGCCAGCAGTCCCAGGGGAGACACCCAGTAC.

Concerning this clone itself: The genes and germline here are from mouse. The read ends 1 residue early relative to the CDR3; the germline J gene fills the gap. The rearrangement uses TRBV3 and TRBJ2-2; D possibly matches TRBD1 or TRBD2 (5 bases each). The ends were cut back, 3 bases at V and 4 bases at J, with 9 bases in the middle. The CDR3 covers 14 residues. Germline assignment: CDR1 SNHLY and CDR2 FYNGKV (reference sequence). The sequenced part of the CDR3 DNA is TGTGCCAGCAGCTTGGGGGTTGGCACCGGGCAGCTCTAC. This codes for CASSLGVGTGQLY. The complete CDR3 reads CASSLGVGTGQLYF.

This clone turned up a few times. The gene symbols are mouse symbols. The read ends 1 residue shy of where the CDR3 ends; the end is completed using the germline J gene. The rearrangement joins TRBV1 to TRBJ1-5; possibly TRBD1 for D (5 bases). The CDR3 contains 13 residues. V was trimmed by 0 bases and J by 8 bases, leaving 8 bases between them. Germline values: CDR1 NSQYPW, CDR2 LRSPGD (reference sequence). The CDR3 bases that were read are TGCACCTGCAGTGCAGATATGGGGGAGGCTCCGCTT. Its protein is CTCSADMGEAPL. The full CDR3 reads CTCSADMGEAPLF.

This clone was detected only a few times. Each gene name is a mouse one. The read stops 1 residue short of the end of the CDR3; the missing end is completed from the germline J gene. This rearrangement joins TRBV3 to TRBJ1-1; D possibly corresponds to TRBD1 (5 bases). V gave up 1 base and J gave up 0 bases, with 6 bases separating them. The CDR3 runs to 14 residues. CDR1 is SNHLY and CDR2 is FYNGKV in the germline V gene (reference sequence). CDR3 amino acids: CASSLGTTNTEVFF. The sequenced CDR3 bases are TGTGCCAGCAGCTTAGGGACAACAAACACAGAAGTCTTC. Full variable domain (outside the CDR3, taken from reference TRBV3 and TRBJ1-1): GPKVLQIPSHQIIDMGQMVTLNCDPVSNHLYFYWYKQILGQQMEFLVNFYNGKVMEKSKLFKDQFSVERPDGSYFTLKIQPTALEDSAVYFCASSLGTTNTEVFFGKGTRLTVV.

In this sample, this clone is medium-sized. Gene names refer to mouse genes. The sequenced CDR3 bases are TGTGCCAGCAGTCTGTCACGGGACACAGAAGTCTTC. Its protein product is CASSLSRDTEVF. From start to end, the CDR3 is CASSLSRDTEVFF. This chain joins TRBV26 and TRBJ1-1; D remains ambiguous. Coverage ceases 1 residue before the CDR3 finishes, and the germline J gene fills in the end. Trimming left V 0 bases short and J 3 bases short, with 5 bases between. The germline V gene encodes CDR1 KGHPV and CDR2 FQNQEV (reference sequence). The CDR3 consists of 13 residues.